This T cell receptor beta chain stems from a study of cytomegalovirus exposure and HLA in healthy donors. On the study more broadly: The 120 validation repertoires matched the 500 to 750 first-cohort repertoires in platform, a later analysis reported.

The data were produced by immunoSEQ multiplex PCR, yet TCRdb's version contains in-frame clones alone and is incomplete. The data show a few hundred thousand clones, about nine tenths seen once. The sample holds one count of this clone. Antigen specificity is unknown. V lost 3 bases to trimming and J lost 5 bases, with 10 bases between them. CDR3 size: 13 residues. CDR1 is WSHSY and CDR2 is SAAADI in the germline V gene. Study observations and caveats: The TCR clusters that emerged in the first cohort tended, a later analysis found, to co-occur in the roughly 130 validation repertoires.

The chain couples TRBV10-2 to TRBJ1-1; a possible D gene is TRBD1 (6 bases). This TCR derives from a woman between 18 and 29 years old in good health and CMV-seronegative. The sequencing input was PBMCs. CDR3 loop: CASSEDRWTEAFF. In nucleotides, the CDR3 is TGCGCCAGCAGTGAAGACAGGTGGACTGAAGCTTTCTTT.